Below are 2 T cell receptor beta chains sequenced from a single sample in a study of blood T cells in healthy people across ages (dated by TCRdb to between 2014 and 2017). The method behind the library was 5' RACE. The data were produced on an Illumina HiSeq 2500. A second PCR of about 7 to 12 cycles was run with a J-beta primer mix and a sample-barcoded 5' primer. Starting from the raw public reads, TCRdb applied fastp trimming at Q25, assembled clones with MiXCR and retained in-frame beta chains. Rows matching on CDR3 protein sequence are summarized as one entry with the most common DNA and genes. The sample table records hundreds of thousands of distinct CDR3 sequences; over 20% of these occur just once. Roughly 3.4% of the sample comes from the top ten. The sequenced sample consisted of blood. Receptor source: a man between 65 and 80 years old in good health.

In its sample, this clonotype was seen many times. V gene TRBV29-1 combines with J gene TRBJ1-3; D may be TRBD1 (6 bases). The CDR3 contains 12 residues. Germline V lookup: CDR1 SQVTM, CDR2 ANQGSEA. V lost 2 bases and J lost 8, with 10 bases in between. In DNA form, the CDR3 reads TGCAGCGTTGAATGGGGGCAGGACACCATATATTTT. As protein: CSVEWGQDTIYF.

This clonotype was seen just once. This chain joins TRBV20-1 and TRBJ2-7; the match to TRBD2 covers 8 bases. V was pared by 0 bases and J by 4 bases, with 8 bases of the junction left unmatched. This CDR3 comprises 15 residues. Per germline, CDR1 DFQATT and CDR2 SNEGSKA (reference sequence). CDR3 DNA sequence: TGCAGTGCTAGAGATCTGACGGGAGGGCCTTACGAGCAGTACTTC. It yields the protein CSARDLTGGPYEQYF.